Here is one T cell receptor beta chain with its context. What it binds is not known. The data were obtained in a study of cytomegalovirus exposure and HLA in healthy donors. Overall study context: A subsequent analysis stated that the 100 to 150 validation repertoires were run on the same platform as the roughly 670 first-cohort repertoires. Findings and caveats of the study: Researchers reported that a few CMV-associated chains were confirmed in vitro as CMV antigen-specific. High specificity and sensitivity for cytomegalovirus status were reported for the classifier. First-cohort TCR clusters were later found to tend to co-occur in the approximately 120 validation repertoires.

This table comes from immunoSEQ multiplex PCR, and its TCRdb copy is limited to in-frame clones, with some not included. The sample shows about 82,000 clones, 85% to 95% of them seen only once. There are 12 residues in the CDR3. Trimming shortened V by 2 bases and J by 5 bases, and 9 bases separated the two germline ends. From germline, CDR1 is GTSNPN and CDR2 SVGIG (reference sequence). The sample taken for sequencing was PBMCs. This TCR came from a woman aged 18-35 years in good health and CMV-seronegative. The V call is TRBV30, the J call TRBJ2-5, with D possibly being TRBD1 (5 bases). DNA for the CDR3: TGTGCCTGGAGTCAGGGAACGGAGACCCAGTACTTC. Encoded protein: CAWSQGTETQYF.